Below are 32 T cell receptor beta chains sequenced from a single sample in a study of cytomegalovirus exposure and HLA in healthy donors. Use of 60 Vbeta and 13 Jbeta primers characterized the PCR. Using immunoSEQ multiplex PCR, the repertoire was profiled, and TCRdb retains in-frame clones only, with some absent. Among about 170,000 clones listed, more than 70% were seen once. The sample was PBMCs. These receptors all stem from a male donor in good health and CMV-seronegative.

This sequence joins TRBV7-2 and TRBJ2-1, with a weak D call TRBD1 (5 bases). In germline, CDR1 is SGHTA, CDR2 FQGNSA. V dropped 1 base and J dropped 0 bases, with 16 bases sitting between them. This CDR3 has 18 residues. CDR3 in amino acids: CASSLEWGTFSSYNEQFF. CDR3 bases: TGTGCCAGCAGCTTAGAGTGGGGCACTTTTAGCTCCTACAATGAGCAGTTCTTC.

The chain recombines TRBV6-5 with TRBJ2-7, with D hard to call. CDR1 and CDR2 (germline): MNHEY, SVGAGI. CDR3 length: 13 residues. Deletions cut 2 bases from V and 3 bases from J, with 8 bases between. The chain's CDR3 is CASSYRDSYEQYF. In nucleotides, the CDR3 is TGTGCCAGCAGTTACCGCGATAGCTACGAGCAGTACTTC.

This chain joins TRBV5-4 and TRBJ1-1; TRBD1 aligns across 8 bases. The CDR3 is 15 amino acids. Germline lookup yields CDR1 SGHNT and CDR2 YYREEE (reference sequence). V shed 4 bases, J shed 4 bases, and the junction held 9 bases outside the gene matches. CDR3 amino acids: CASSPGQGWGTEAFF. CDR3 bases: TGTGCCAGCAGCCCCGGACAGGGCTGGGGCACTGAAGCTTTCTTT.

The rearrangement joins TRBV5-1 to TRBJ1-6; 9 bases map to TRBD1. J lost 10 bases, V lost 3 bases, and 11 bases had no gene match. This CDR3 contains 16 residues. Germline V gene lookup returns CDR1 SGHRS and CDR2 YFSETQ. The CDR3 bases are TGCGCCAGCAGCTCCCCGGAAGGGACAGGGCACTCACCCCTCCACTTT. It encodes CASSSPEGTGHSPLHF.

V usage is TRBV2 and J usage is TRBJ1-2; the match to TRBD1 covers 7 bases. CDR1 SNHLY and CDR2 FYNNEI come from the germline V gene. Trimming took 2 bases from V and 8 from J; bases not matched to a gene: 11. The CDR3 length is 15 residues. CDR3 residues: CASSEYGGQTQGYTF. CDR3 nucleotides: TGTGCCAGCAGTGAATACGGGGGACAGACGCAGGGCTACACCTTC.

This clone occurred a few times. This rearrangement joins TRBV6-4 to TRBJ1-1, with D tentatively TRBD1 (5 bases). Trimming removed 4 bases from V and 2 bases from J, with 8 bases in between. The CDR3 sequence is 13 residues long. CDR1 is MRHNA and CDR2 is SNTAGT in the germline V gene. The CDR3, as DNA: TGTGCCAGCAGTGTGGGGGGAAACACTGAAGCTTTCTTT. The encoded protein is CASSVGGNTEAFF.

The rearrangement links TRBV4-3 to TRBJ1-5, with D perhaps matching TRBD1 (6 bases). Germline V gene sequence: CDR1 LGHNA, CDR2 YSLEER. The V end was cut by 0 bases, the J end by 6 bases, with 18 bases between. CDR3 length: 17 residues. The CDR3 sequence: CASSQDPATQGIQPQHF. The DNA of the CDR3 is TGCGCCAGCAGCCAAGATCCGGCCACACAGGGAATTCAGCCCCAGCATTTT.

V gene TRBV19 combines with J gene TRBJ2-1; 7 bases match TRBD1. The CDR3 has 18 residues. Germline lookup yields CDR1 LNHDA and CDR2 SQIVND (reference sequence). V gave up 2 bases and J gave up 4 bases; unmatched junction bases: 14. Here the CDR3 reads CASSIQSGAGGFYNEQFF. The CDR3 nucleotides read TGTGCCAGTAGTATACAGAGTGGGGCAGGGGGATTTTACAATGAGCAGTTCTTC.

This chain joins TRBV5-4 and TRBJ2-5; 10 bases align to TRBD1. The CDR3 is 14 amino acids. Germline V gene data show CDR1 as SGHNT and CDR2 as YYREEE (reference sequence). After removal of 7 bases from V and 2 bases from J, the junction contained 5 bases not matched to a gene. The CDR3 is CASGTGAPQETQYF. For the CDR3, the DNA is TGTGCCAGCGGGACAGGGGCTCCTCAAGAGACCCAGTACTTC.

The chain recombines TRBV27 with TRBJ1-6, with a tentative D call TRBD1 (5 bases). The germline V gene encodes CDR1 MNHEY and CDR2 SMNVEV (reference sequence). This CDR3 has 14 amino acids. Between the trimmed V and J ends, which lost 5 bases and 10 bases, there was a span of 15 bases. The CDR3, as DNA: TGTGCCAGCAGTACACGACAGTTCGGGTCACCCCTCCACTTT. Protein product: CASSTRQFGSPLHF.

V usage is TRBV10-3 and J usage is TRBJ1-2, with D unclear. The length of the CDR3 is 14 residues. The V gene lost 8 bases and the J gene lost 6 bases, with 19 bases spanning the gap. Germline CDR1 is ENHRY and CDR2 is SYGVKD. In DNA, the CDR3 is TGTGCCATCGGGGAGAACCGATACTTTGATGGCTACACCTTC. Its translation: CAIGENRYFDGYTF.

The rearrangement links TRBV13 to TRBJ2-1; 9 positions match TRBD2. Per the germline V gene, CDR1 is PRHDT and CDR2 is FYEKMQ (reference sequence). The CDR3 is 15 amino acids. V gave up 5 bases and J gave up 5 bases; unmatched junction bases: 7. This chain's CDR3 is CASSPLAGRHNEQFF. CDR3 bases: TGTGCCAGCAGCCCCCTAGCGGGGCGGCACAATGAGCAGTTCTTC.

This chain uses TRBV7-2 with TRBJ2-2, with D possibly TRBD2 on 7 matching bases. The CDR3 is 16 residues long. V was cut by 0 bases and J by 5 bases, with 13 bases left in between. CDR1 is SGHTA and CDR2 is FQGNSA in the germline V gene. The CDR3 protein is CASSLAGGGKTGELFF. The CDR3 coding sequence is TGTGCCAGCAGCTTAGCGGGAGGGGGAAAAACCGGGGAGCTGTTTTTT.

This rearrangement joins TRBV13 to TRBJ2-3, with 8 bases fitting TRBD2. CDR3 size: 16 residues. After removal of 3 bases from V and 8 bases from J, the junction contained 13 bases not matched to a gene. In germline, CDR1 is PRHDT, CDR2 FYEKMQ (reference sequence). CDR3 nucleotide sequence: TGTGCCAGCAGCTTTCACGGGGGGGCCCGGAGTGGTACGCAGTATTTT. Protein product: CASSFHGGARSGTQYF.

On this clone: One end of the junction is discordant with germline, which a read error may explain. This rearrangement joins TRBV7-9 to TRBJ1-4; TRBD1 is a possible D gene (5 bases). The germline V gene has CDR1 SEHNR and CDR2 FQNEAQ (reference sequence). The CDR3 spans 13 residues. The CDR3 bases are TGTTCCAGCAGCTTAGTGCAGGGATTGGAACTGTTTTTT. It translates to CSSSLVQGLELFF.

This sequence joins TRBV6-1 and TRBJ2-7, with unresolved D. The CDR3 sequence is 12 residues long. The V end lost 2 bases, the J end lost 5 bases, and 7 bases lay between the germline ends. The germline CDR1 and CDR2 sequences are MNHNS and SASEGT. The CDR3 sequence: CASSERVNEQYF. The DNA for the CDR3 is TGTGCCAGCAGTGAACGAGTCAACGAGCAGTACTTC.

V gene TRBV7-6 combines with J gene TRBJ2-3; 10 bases align to TRBD1. The germline V gene encodes CDR1 SGHVS and CDR2 FNYEAQ. V lost 1 base and J lost 11; bases outside the gene matches: 3. The CDR3 extends over 13 amino acids. CDR3 bases: TGTGCCAGCAGCTTAGGGGGACAGGGGTGGCAGTATTTT. It codes for CASSLGGQGWQYF.

The chain couples TRBV10-1 to TRBJ1-6, with 7 bases matching TRBD1. Per the germline V gene, CDR1 is WNHNN and CDR2 is SYGVQD (reference sequence). Germline trimming cut 5 bases from V and 7 bases from J; bases unmatched to any gene: 5. The CDR3 loop spans 14 amino acids. The CDR3 region is CASSRDRRNSPLHF. CDR3 DNA sequence: TGCGCCAGCAGTAGGGACAGAAGAAATTCACCCCTCCACTTT.

This clone was found once. This chain links TRBV27 with TRBJ2-3, with TRBD2 matching over 12 bases. V was pared by 5 bases and J by 1 base, with 10 bases of the junction left unmatched. CDR3 length: 18 amino acids. Germline CDR1 reads MNHEY; CDR2 reads SMNVEV (reference sequence). The CDR3 reads CASSPLRLAGAGTDTQYF. In DNA form, the CDR3 reads TGTGCCAGCAGTCCCCTCCGACTAGCGGGGGCTGGCACAGATACGCAGTATTTT.

This clone was found once. The chain recombines TRBV2 with TRBJ2-2, with 8 bases aligning to TRBD1. CDR1 SNHLY and CDR2 FYNNEI come from the germline V gene. There are 14 residues in the CDR3. V lost 6 bases, J lost 3 bases, and 3 bases stayed unmatched. CDR3 nucleotide sequence: TGTGCCAGCAGGGACAGGGTACACACCGGGGAGCTGTTTTTT. Translating it yields CASRDRVHTGELFF.

The chain combines TRBV9 with TRBJ1-1; no firm D call. Trimming pared 3 bases from V and 1 base from J, leaving 13 bases between. Germline CDR1 is SGDLS and CDR2 is YYNGEE. The CDR3 sequence is 15 residues long. CDR3 sequence: CASSASGSGNTEAFF. The CDR3, as DNA: TGTGCCAGCAGCGCCTCCGGGTCTGGGAACACTGAAGCTTTCTTT.

This chain joins TRBV30 and TRBJ1-5; tentative D call: TRBD1 (5 bases). Trimming pared 5 bases from V and 4 bases from J, leaving 12 bases between. In germline, CDR1 is GTSNPN, CDR2 SVGIG (reference sequence). The CDR3 is made up of 13 amino acids. The chain's CDR3 is CAWHQGPNQPQHF. As DNA, the CDR3 is TGTGCCTGGCATCAGGGTCCGAATCAGCCCCAGCATTTT.

This chain uses TRBV27 with TRBJ1-1; possible D gene TRBD1, 5 bases. The CDR3 runs to 13 residues. Trimming removed 6 bases at V and 0 bases at J, with 8 bases between. The germline V gene encodes CDR1 MNHEY and CDR2 SMNVEV (reference sequence). CDR3 DNA sequence: TGTGCCAGCAGGGGGCTGATGAACACTGAAGCTTTCTTT. It yields the protein CASRGLMNTEAFF.

J is TRBJ2-7 and V is TRBV7-9, with a tentative D call TRBD2 (6 bases). V shed 5 bases and J shed 2 bases, with 16 bases lying between them. The germline V gene encodes CDR1 SEHNR and CDR2 FQNEAQ (reference sequence). The CDR3 runs to 15 residues. As DNA, the CDR3 is TGTGCCAGCAGCCGCCGTGTTAGGGAGGCCTACGAGCAGTACTTC. As protein: CASSRRVREAYEQYF.

The chain is built from TRBV4-3 and TRBJ2-7; D perhaps matches TRBD2 (5 bases). V gave up 3 bases and J gave up 4 bases, with 16 bases separating them. The CDR3 contains 15 residues. CDR1 LGHNA and CDR2 YSLEER come from the germline V gene. The CDR3 DNA reads TGCGCCAGCAGCCAGGAGGTCGTGGGGTCTTACGAGCAGTACTTC. Residues: CASSQEVVGSYEQYF.

The chain employs TRBV6-4 and TRBJ2-2, with 9 bases that match TRBD2. The CDR3 loop spans 15 amino acids. V was clipped by 6 bases and J by 3 bases; unmatched bases: 5. Germline V gene lookup returns CDR1 MRHNA and CDR2 SNTAGT. The CDR3 here is CASRILAGDTGELFF. The CDR3 DNA reads as TGTGCCAGCAGAATACTAGCGGGTGACACCGGGGAGCTGTTTTTT.

The chain joins TRBV28 to TRBJ2-7; D is uncertain. The CDR3 runs to 14 residues. V lost 6 bases and J lost 3, with 15 bases in between. Germline lookup yields CDR1 MDHEN and CDR2 SYDVKM. The CDR3 reads CASSSGTVLYEQYF. Written as DNA, the CDR3 is TGTGCCAGCAGCTCCGGTACGGTCCTCTACGAGCAGTACTTC. Looking up the rest from reference TRBV28 and TRBJ2-7 gives the full variable domain: DVKVTQSSRYLVKRTGEKVFLECVQDMDHENMFWYRQDPGLGLRLIYFSYDVKMKEKGDIPEGYSVSREKKERFSLILESASTNQTSMYLCASSSGTVLYEQYFGPGTRLTVT.

This sequence joins TRBV27 and TRBJ1-6; D unclear. The CDR3 has 17 residues. V lost 6 bases, J lost 0 bases, and 15 bases lay in between. Germline values: CDR1 MNHEY, CDR2 SMNVEV (reference sequence). For the CDR3, the DNA is TGTGCCAGCAGCCCACGCGGGCATAGCTCCTATAATTCACCCCTCCACTTT. Translating gives CASSPRGHSSYNSPLHF.

The gene calls are TRBV28 and TRBJ1-1, with D perhaps TRBD1 (5 bases). Germline loops: CDR1 MDHEN, CDR2 SYDVKM. V was clipped by 4 bases and J by 5 bases, with 17 bases between them. The CDR3 loop spans 15 amino acids. CDR3 in amino acids: CASSSPRGVDTEAFF. DNA for the CDR3: TGTGCCAGCAGTTCCCCCCGGGGGGTCGATACTGAAGCTTTCTTT.

Only a few counts were recorded for this clone. The rearrangement uses TRBV28 and TRBJ1-2; no definite D call. The CDR3 contains 14 residues. V dropped 5 bases and J dropped 3 bases, with 13 bases sitting between them. Germline V gene data show CDR1 as MDHEN and CDR2 as SYDVKM. CDR3 nucleotides: TGTGCCAGCAGTCCACCCGACTCCCACTATGGCTACACCTTC. As protein: CASSPPDSHYGYTF.

The chain recombines TRBV11-3 with TRBJ2-1; 8 bases agree with TRBD2. This CDR3 spans 15 amino acids. CDR1 is SGHNT, CDR2 YENEEA, per germline. The V segment lost 1 base and the J segment 6 bases; nucleotides outside the gene matches: 5. The CDR3 nucleotides read TGTGCCAGCAGCTTAGCCGGGGGGGCGGGCAATGAGCAGTTCTTC. Its translation: CASSLAGGAGNEQFF.

This clone was recorded only once. The chain uses TRBV27 and TRBJ1-2; no definite D call. Germline CDR1 and CDR2: MNHEY and SMNVEV (reference sequence). The CDR3 length is 12 residues. Trimming pared 7 bases from V and 14 bases from J, leaving 20 bases between. The CDR3 here is CASTSARDALTF. CDR3 DNA: TGTGCCAGCACTTCAGCGCGGGATGCCCTAACCTTC.